This T cell receptor (beta chain) was obtained from a study of blood T cell repertoires in COVID-19. The CDR3 is 14 residues long. V was clipped by 8 bases and J by 5 bases, with 16 bases between them. Germline CDR1 reads MNHEY; CDR2 reads SMNVEV (reference sequence). TCRdb's copy holds only in-frame clones and misses some; the assay was immunoSEQ multiplex PCR. The top ten hold about 1% of the sample, which has approximately 250,000 clones, approximately 85% seen once. The rearrangement uses TRBV27 and TRBJ2-1, with TRBD1 as a possible D gene (6 bases). Sequencing was performed on PBMCs or T cells enriched from blood (not recorded which). The receptor's source is a woman in her twenties or thirties who had recovered from COVID-19. Here the CDR3 reads CASFNQGPNNEQFF. Here the CDR3 DNA reads TGTGCCAGCTTTAACCAGGGGCCGAACAATGAGCAGTTCTTC.